The clone carrying this T cell receptor beta chain appeared a single time. The data were obtained in a study of cytomegalovirus exposure and HLA in healthy donors. This CDR3 is 14 amino acids long. Germline assignment: CDR1 SGHVS and CDR2 FNYEAQ. V lost 1 base, J lost 4 bases, and 7 bases lay in between. PCR primers comprised 60 Vbeta and 13 Jbeta primers. Clones were read by immunoSEQ multiplex PCR, and TCRdb kept only the in-frame ones, dropping some. The sample contains about 250,000 clones, 80% of which appear only once. The chain links TRBV7-6 to TRBJ1-4; D might be TRBD1 (5 bases). The source of this sequence is a girl aged 2 to 9 in good health and CMV-seronegative. The sample taken for sequencing was PBMCs. The CDR3 DNA follows: TGTGCCAGCAGCTTAGGGGGGGGTAATGAAAAACTGTTTTTT. This translates into CASSLGGGNEKLFF.